Listed below are T cell receptor beta chains from one sample, sequenced in a study of early T cells in non-severe SARS-CoV-2 infection. TCRdb reprocessed the 5' RACE reads with MiXCR, giving one entry per CDR3 protein. In the table there are over 30,000 distinct CDR3 sequences, over 4.5% of which are singletons. Sequenced sample: whole blood. All receptors come from an adult who was a healthcare worker with PCR-confirmed SARS-CoV-2 infection or an uninfected control (not recorded which). Both conserved end residues are part of each CDR3. Each record gives: V gene, D gene, clone size, J gene, CDR3 DNA, CDR3 protein. A D gene is named only where the DNA matches it firmly. Some rows mark clone size as missing; the rest say once, few, many or name a class of expanded clone.

V: TRBV10-2
D: -
size: -
J: TRBJ1-2
DNA: TGCGCCAGCAGTGATCAGGCGGGGGCAAGGGATGGCTACACCTTC
CDR3: CASSDQAGARDGYTF

V: TRBV21-1
D: -
size: few
J: TRBJ1-2
DNA: TGTGCCAGCAGCCACCGGGACAGTCTTCCGGGAAACTATGGCTACACCTTC
CDR3: CASSHRDSLPGNYGYTF

V: TRBV14
D: -
size: -
J: TRBJ1-2
DNA: TGTGCCAGCAGCCCCCCCGGACAGAACTATGGCTACACCTTC
CDR3: CASSPPGQNYGYTF

V: TRBV28
D: -
size: -
J: TRBJ1-2
DNA: TGTGCCAGCAGGCTATACGGCGGCTACACCTTC
CDR3: CASRLYGGYTF

V: TRBV20-1
D: -
size: many
J: TRBJ2-6
DNA: TGCAGTGCTAGCCTTGAGGGGGCCAACGTCCTGACTTTC
CDR3: CSASLEGANVLTF

V: TRBV29-1
D: TRBD1
size: many
J: TRBJ1-4
DNA: TGCAGCGTCGGGACAGCCGCCAATGAAAAACTGTTTTTT
CDR3: CSVGTAANEKLFF

V: TRBV20-1
D: -
size: many
J: TRBJ2-7
DNA: TGCAGTGCTAGGGGGATTCTGTACGAGCAGTACTTC
CDR3: CSARGILYEQYF

V: TRBV5-8
D: TRBD2
size: -
J: TRBJ2-1
DNA: TGTGCCAGCAGCTTTCGGCACGGGGGGGCCAATGAGCAGTTCTTC
CDR3: CASSFRHGGANEQFF

V: TRBV30
D: -
size: -
J: TRBJ1-2
DNA: TGTGCCTGGAGTGGCCAAGGGTATGGCTACACCTTC
CDR3: CAWSGQGYGYTF

V: TRBV7-9
D: TRBD1
size: many
J: TRBJ2-7
DNA: TGTGCCAGCAGCACAACAGGGGCTTACTCCTACGAGCAGTACTTC
CDR3: CASSTTGAYSYEQYF

V: TRBV9
D: -
size: few
J: TRBJ2-7
DNA: TGTGCCAGGTCCTACGAGCAGTACTTC
CDR3: CARSYEQYF

V: TRBV6-5
D: -
size: many
J: TRBJ1-5
DNA: TGTGCCAGCAGTTCAGAAAATAGCAATCAGCCCCAGCATTTT
CDR3: CASSSENSNQPQHF

V: TRBV5-8
D: -
size: -
J: TRBJ1-1
DNA: TGTGCCAGCAGCTTGAACATGGACACTGAAGCTTTCTTT
CDR3: CASSLNMDTEAFF

V: TRBV2
D: -
size: -
J: TRBJ1-1
DNA: TGTGCCAGCACCAGAAGGCGTCCCGGAATGAACACTGAAGCTTTCTTT
CDR3: CASTRRRPGMNTEAFF

V: TRBV20-1
D: TRBD1
size: -
J: TRBJ2-2
DNA: TGCAGTGCTCAACACTGGGACAGGATGAACACCGGGGAGCTGTTTTTT
CDR3: CSAQHWDRMNTGELFF

V: TRBV20-1
D: -
size: few
J: TRBJ2-1
DNA: TGCAGTGCTCTGGGTCTAGTCGACAATGAGCAGTTCTTC
CDR3: CSALGLVDNEQFF

V: TRBV2
D: -
size: -
J: TRBJ2-4
DNA: TGTGCCAGCAAGTGGGGGGCGCTTCGAGGGGTAGCCAAAAACATTCAGTACTTC
CDR3: CASKWGALRGVAKNIQYF

V: TRBV3-1
D: -
size: many
J: TRBJ2-3
DNA: TGTGCCAGCAGCCAAGTTGGCGCGGGCACAGATACGCAGTATTTT
CDR3: CASSQVGAGTDTQYF

V: TRBV12-3/TRBV12-4
D: TRBD1
size: many
J: TRBJ1-2
DNA: TGTGCCAGCAGTGGACAGGACAACTATGGCTACACCTTC
CDR3: CASSGQDNYGYTF

V: TRBV28
D: -
size: many
J: TRBJ2-7
DNA: TGTGCCAGCAGACCCGGGAGTTATACCTACGAGCAGTACTTC
CDR3: CASRPGSYTYEQYF

V: TRBV9
D: -
size: many
J: TRBJ1-1
DNA: TGTGCCAGCAGCGTAGTGAGTCAGAACACTGAAGCTTTCTTT
CDR3: CASSVVSQNTEAFF

V: TRBV2
D: TRBD1
size: many
J: TRBJ1-5
DNA: TGTGCCAGCACCAATACAGGGGATGGACAGCCCCAGCATTTT
CDR3: CASTNTGDGQPQHF

V: TRBV2
D: -
size: -
J: TRBJ1-3
DNA: TGTGCCAGCACCTGGAGCCTACTCTCTGGAAACTCCATATATTTT
CDR3: CASTWSLLSGNSIYF

V: TRBV12-3/TRBV12-4
D: TRBD1
size: many
J: TRBJ2-1
DNA: TGTGCCAGCAGTCCCCGGACAGGCGACGGAAATGAGCAGTTCTTC
CDR3: CASSPRTGDGNEQFF

V: TRBV7-2
D: TRBD1
size: few
J: TRBJ1-5
DNA: TGTGCCAGCAGCAGGGGGCTTAGCAATCAGCCCCAGCATTTT
CDR3: CASSRGLSNQPQHF

V: TRBV7-9
D: -
size: -
J: TRBJ1-4
DNA: TGTGCCAGCAGTGCGTTTAATGAAAAACTGTTTTTT
CDR3: CASSAFNEKLFF

V: TRBV7-3
D: TRBD2
size: few
J: TRBJ2-2
DNA: TGTGCCAGCAGCCGTGACCGACTAGCGGGGGCGGGGGAGCTGTTTTTT
CDR3: CASSRDRLAGAGELFF

V: TRBV7-6
D: TRBD1
size: few
J: TRBJ2-1
DNA: TGTGCCAGCAGTAAAACAGGGGCTAGGCATGAGCAGTTCTTC
CDR3: CASSKTGARHEQFF

V: TRBV6-5
D: TRBD1
size: many
J: TRBJ2-4
DNA: TGTGCCAGCACCGAAAGGGGGACAGGCCGTAGGGCCAAAAACATTCAGTACTTC
CDR3: CASTERGTGRRAKNIQYF

V: TRBV29-1
D: -
size: few
J: TRBJ2-5
DNA: TGCAGCGTTGACCGGGTCGCGTCTTCATACCAAGAGACCCAGTACTTC
CDR3: CSVDRVASSYQETQYF

V: TRBV5-4
D: -
size: few
J: TRBJ2-2
DNA: TGTGCCAGCAGCTCACACCTGAGCGGCAGGGACAACACCGGGGAGCTGTTTTTT
CDR3: CASSSHLSGRDNTGELFF